This TCR beta chain emerged from a study of blood T cell repertoires in COVID-19. Background on the study: COVID-19 samples, acute and convalescent, were from the United States, Italy and Spain. Nucleic acid was either cDNA or gDNA, and it came from T cells, B-cell-depleted T cells, or PBMCs.

In the original analysis: Scientists estimated how many nucleated cells there were by amplifying reference gene primers. Clones were read by immunoSEQ multiplex PCR, and TCRdb kept only the in-frame ones, dropping some. D and trimming were read from the DNA, whereas the V and J calls and clone size are those reported in that table. The repertoire holds tens of thousands of clones, with about 92% as singletons. V was pared by 4 bases and J by 7 bases, with 14 bases between. This CDR3 spans 13 amino acids. The chain uses TRBV12-3 or TRBV12-4 and TRBJ2-7; no definite D call. Material for sequencing was peripheral blood. The clonotype originates from a woman aged 55 to 70 with active COVID-19. The CDR3 bases are TGTGCCAGCAGTTCGCCCCACACCGGGGAGCAGTACTTC. This encodes CASSSPHTGEQYF.